A selection of T cell receptor beta chains follows, all from one sample in a study of blood T cell repertoires in COVID-19. Profiled with immunoSEQ multiplex PCR; TCRdb holds only in-frame clones, not every one. The repertoire holds more than 250,000 clones, 90% seen once, with about 1.7% in the top ten. Sequenced input: PBMCs or T cells enriched from blood (not recorded which). The receptors stem from a woman between 18 and 30 years old with acute COVID-19. Each CDR3 is given with its conserved first and last residue. Each record gives: D gene, J gene, clone size, V gene, CDR3 protein, CDR3 DNA. D genes are given only for firm matches. Clone size is stated in some rows and not others, as once, few, many or a class when expanded.

>TRBD2|TRBJ2-7|few|TRBV5-1
CASTLGAERERGSLSSYEQYF
TGCGCCAGCACCTTGGGTGCTGAGCGGGAGAGGGGATCGTTAAGCTCCTACGAGCAGTACTTC
>-|TRBJ1-5|-|TRBV28
CASSSQGSWNQPQHF
TGTGCCAGCAGTTCTCAGGGATCTTGGAATCAGCCCCAGCATTTT
>-|TRBJ1-2|-|TRBV7-9
CASSLGDTNNYGYTF
TGTGCCAGCAGCTTAGGGGACACAAATAACTATGGCTACACCTTC
>TRBD1|TRBJ1-5|-|TRBV30
CAWSPGQGYQPQHF
TGTGCCTGGAGCCCGGGACAGGGGTATCAGCCCCAGCATTTT
>-|TRBJ2-7|-|TRBV14
CASSRNRNSYEQYF
TGTGCCAGCAGTCGCAACAGGAACTCCTACGAGCAGTACTTC
>-|TRBJ2-3|-|TRBV12-3/TRBV12-4
CASSADTQYF
TGTGCCAGCAGCGCAGATACGCAGTATTTT
>-|TRBJ2-3|-|TRBV3-1/TRBV3-2
CASSLADRSTDTQYF
TGTGCCAGCAGCCTAGCCGACAGGAGCACAGATACGCAGTATTTT
>TRBD1|TRBJ1-1|-|TRBV29-1
CSGDRALNTEAFF
TGCAGCGGGGACAGAGCCCTGAACACTGAAGCTTTCTTT
>-|TRBJ1-5|-|TRBV10-3
CAISEQFTNQPQHF
TGTGCCATCAGTGAGCAGTTCACCAATCAGCCCCAGCATTTT
>TRBD2|TRBJ2-1|-|TRBV7-3
CASSPSTTSVKFF
TGTGCCAGCAGCCCGAGCACGACTAGCGTAAAGTTCTTC
>-|TRBJ2-7|-|TRBV2
CASSAQGIYEQYF
TGTGCCAGCAGTGCCCAGGGGATCTACGAGCAGTACTTC
>TRBD1|TRBJ2-1|-|TRBV7-9
CASSPRQGAYNEQFF
TGTGCCAGCAGCCCAAGACAGGGGGCGTACAATGAGCAGTTCTTC
>-|TRBJ1-6|-|TRBV28
CASSLWSPLASPLHF
TGTGCCAGCAGTTTATGGTCGCCATTAGCCTCACCCCTCCACTTT
>-|TRBJ2-2|once|TRBV20-1
CSASRGGGRERGGELFF
TGCAGTGCTAGTAGAGGGGGAGGGCGCGAGAGAGGCGGGGAGCTGTTTTTT
>-|TRBJ2-7|-|TRBV18
CASSPLAEVYEQYF
TGTGCCAGCTCACCACTGGCGGAGGTCTACGAGCAGTACTTC
>TRBD1|TRBJ1-4|-|TRBV7-9
CASSFRTGGNEKLFF
TGTGCCAGCAGCTTTAGGACAGGGGGGAATGAAAAACTGTTTTTT
>-|TRBJ2-1|-|TRBV7-3
CASSLNLYNEQFF
TGTGCCAGCAGCTTAAATCTATACAATGAGCAGTTCTTC
>TRBD2|TRBJ2-1|-|TRBV30
CAWSASGLSSYNEQFF
TGTGCCTGGAGCGCTAGCGGGCTCAGCTCCTACAATGAGCAGTTCTTC
>-|TRBJ2-3|-|TRBV2
CASRSDFTDTQYF
TGTGCCAGCAGGTCGGACTTCACAGATACGCAGTATTTT
>-|TRBJ2-5|-|TRBV5-1
CASSLGEVGETQYF
TGCGCCAGCAGCTTGGGGGAGGTAGGAGAGACCCAGTACTTC
>-|TRBJ1-5|-|TRBV30
CAWSRGSNQPQHF
TGTGCCTGGAGTCGGGGGAGCAATCAGCCCCAGCATTTT
>-|TRBJ2-7|-|TRBV29-1
CSVEVTGTTYEQYF
TGCAGCGTTGAAGTTACGGGAACCACCTACGAGCAGTACTTC
>TRBD2|TRBJ2-7|-|TRBV20-1
CSASGGAGASYEQYF
TGCAGTGCTAGTGGGGGAGCGGGAGCCTCCTACGAGCAGTACTTC
>-|TRBJ2-7|-|TRBV3-1/TRBV3-2
CASSQERGEQYF
TGTGCCAGCAGCCAAGAAAGGGGAGAGCAGTACTTC
>-|TRBJ1-1|-|TRBV7-9
CASKLGRAGSEAFF
TGTGCCAGCAAACTAGGGCGGGCAGGCAGCGAAGCTTTCTTT
>TRBD2|TRBJ2-1|-|TRBV11-2
CASSYGTSGRGEQFF
TGTGCCAGCAGTTACGGGACTAGCGGGAGAGGGGAGCAGTTCTTC
>TRBD2|TRBJ2-1|-|TRBV30
CAWSDPGLAGDSYNEQFF
TGTGCCTGGAGTGACCCGGGACTAGCGGGGGACTCCTACAATGAGCAGTTCTTC
>-|TRBJ2-2|-|TRBV6-5
CASSYRQRSNTGELFF
TGTGCCAGCAGTTACAGACAGCGTTCGAACACCGGGGAGCTGTTTTTT
>-|TRBJ1-3|-|TRBV11-2
CASSFPINTGPSGNTIYF
TGTGCCAGCAGCTTCCCCATAAACACAGGGCCCTCTGGAAACACCATATATTTT
>TRBD2|TRBJ2-3|-|TRBV19
CASQTSGAPGDTQYF
TGTGCCAGTCAAACTAGCGGAGCCCCTGGAGATACGCAGTATTTT
>TRBD1|TRBJ2-5|once|TRBV7-9
CASSKPGQGFYETQYF
TGTGCCAGCAGCAAACCGGGACAGGGCTTTTACGAGACCCAGTACTTC
>-|TRBJ2-2|once|TRBV7-6
CASSLDAENTGELFF
TGTGCCAGCAGCTTAGACGCAGAGAACACCGGGGAGCTGTTTTTT
>-|TRBJ2-4|-|TRBV6-5
CASRKTAKRGGIQYF
TGTGCCAGCAGGAAGACAGCAAAAAGGGGGGGCATTCAGTACTTC
>-|TRBJ1-1|-|TRBV19
CASSITENTEAFF
TGTGCCAGTAGTATTACAGAGAACACTGAAGCTTTCTTT
>-|TRBJ1-4|-|TRBV5-4
CASSPDGGYNEKLFF
TGTGCCAGCAGTCCAGATGGAGGGTATAATGAAAAACTGTTTTTT